The present entry profiles one T cell receptor (beta chain) with its context. The data were obtained in a study of cytomegalovirus exposure and HLA in healthy donors. This PCR relied on a set of 60 Vbeta primers and 13 Jbeta primers. Libraries were prepared by immunoSEQ multiplex PCR; TCRdb keeps only in-frame clonotypes and omits some of them. The sample lists under 200,000 clones; about 83% were seen once. Among the donors, all were healthy bone marrow donors. Germline assignment: CDR1 SGHDN and CDR2 FVKESK. This CDR3 has 15 residues. The germline V and J ends were trimmed by 1 base and 0 bases, with 9 bases remaining between them.

The specimen sequenced was PBMCs. This TCR derives from a man aged 35-49 years in good health and CMV-seropositive. This rearrangement joins TRBV14 to TRBJ1-1; D ambiguous. The chain's CDR3 is CASSQGTGMNTEAFF. CDR3 DNA sequence: TGTGCCAGCAGCCAAGGTACGGGGATGAACACTGAAGCTTTCTTT.